The 3 T cell receptor beta chains below all came from one sample that was sequenced in a study of T cells in Graves' hyperthyroidism and ophthalmopathy (dated by TCRdb to about 2019). Preparation of the library involved multiplex PCR. These reads were obtained on an Illumina HiSeq 2000. The TCR beta CDR3 regions were amplified from the RNA transcripts. A first-round RT-PCR of the TCR CDR3 used the HTBI primer set with the Qiagen OneStep RT-PCR kit. The raw public reads went through TCRdb reprocessing: fastp at Q25, MiXCR clone calling, in-frame beta chains kept. Every distinct CDR3 protein forms one entry, paired with its most common genes and DNA. The sample table contains some 320,000 distinct CDR3 sequences; only one count was recorded for roughly 13% of them. The ten largest clones represent almost 35% of the sample. The specimen sequenced was blood. The source is a woman aged 40-49 years with Graves' ophthalmopathy.

This clonotype was counted between two and nine times. J is TRBJ2-2 and V is TRBV14; D is possibly TRBD2 (6 bases). The CDR3 covers 14 residues. The V gene lost 4 bases and the J gene lost 7 bases, with 13 bases spanning the gap. CDR1 and CDR2 (germline): SGHDN, FVKESK. CDR3 in amino acids: CASSRREHVGELFF. The DNA for the CDR3 is TGTGCCAGCAGCCGGAGGGAACATGTCGGGGAGCTGTTTTTT.

This chain connects TRBV20-1 to TRBJ2-2, with D perhaps TRBD1 (6 bases). The CDR3 runs 16 residues. Looked up from germline, CDR1 is DFQATT and CDR2 is SNEGSKA (reference sequence). Trimming stripped 0 bases from V and 1 base from J, with 12 bases between. The CDR3 nucleotides are TGCAGTGCTAGAGACCACACACAGGGGAACACCGGGGAGCTGTTTTTT. Translating gives CSARDHTQGNTGELFF.

The V and J genes are TRBV18 and TRBJ1-3, with D perhaps TRBD1 (5 bases). This CDR3 is 16 amino acids long. Germline lookup yields CDR1 KGHSH and CDR2 LQKENI. Trimming removed 7 bases at V and 0 bases at J, with 16 bases between. The CDR3 sequence is CASCRDGRSSGNTIYF. DNA of the CDR3: TGTGCCAGCTGCCGGGACGGCCGGAGCTCTGGAAACACCATATATTTT.